This T cell receptor beta chain was obtained from a study of PD-1 blockade in classical Hodgkin lymphoma. The study, taken as a whole, reports: Relative to healthy donors, newly diagnosed patients reportedly had lower baseline TCR diversity, which was reported as lower still in relapsed/refractory patients. Whatever underlies the repertoire differences (possibly disease activity or prior therapy) remains undefined. By cycle point C4D1, TCR diversity had risen significantly in CD4+ cells (but not CD8+ cells).

Clones were sequenced by immunoSEQ multiplex PCR, and TCRdb holds only the in-frame ones, with some missing. The sample has tens of thousands of clones; roughly 90% are singletons. CDR1 and CDR2 from the germline V gene are MNHEY and SVGAGI. The CDR3 has 14 residues. The ends were cut back, 5 bases at V and 5 bases at J, with 16 bases in the middle. About this clone: Its antigen is still unknown.

Time point given: cycle 4 day 1 (C4D1), after around six weeks of nivolumab. Each patient experienced a relapse that followed autologous stem cell transplantation, and brentuximab vedotin exposure varied. This receptor was identified in a human donor with classical Hodgkin lymphoma. Here the sequenced sample was peripheral blood mononuclear cells (PBMCs), taken before the fourth cycle of nivolumab. The chain links TRBV6-5 to TRBJ2-7, with TRBD1 as a possible D gene (6 bases). The CDR3 DNA reads TGTGCCAGCAGTCACGCCAGGGGTTTCCACGAGCAGTACTTC. Translating it yields CASSHARGFHEQYF.